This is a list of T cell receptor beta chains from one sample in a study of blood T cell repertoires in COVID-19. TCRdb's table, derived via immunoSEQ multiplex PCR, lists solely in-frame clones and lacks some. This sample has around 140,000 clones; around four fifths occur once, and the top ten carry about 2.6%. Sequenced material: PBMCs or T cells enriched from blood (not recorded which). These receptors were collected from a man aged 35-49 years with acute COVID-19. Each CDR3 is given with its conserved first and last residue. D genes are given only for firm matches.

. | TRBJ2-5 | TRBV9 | CASSPRGETQYF
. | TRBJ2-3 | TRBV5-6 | CASSLRGARTDTQYF
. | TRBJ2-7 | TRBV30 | CAWSLTGGSSYEQYF
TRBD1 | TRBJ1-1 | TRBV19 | CASSSSGGTEAFF
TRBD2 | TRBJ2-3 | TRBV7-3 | CASSKGLAGPTDTQYF
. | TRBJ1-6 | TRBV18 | CASSTLGGSNSPLHF
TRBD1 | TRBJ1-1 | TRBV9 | CASRGQGDTEAFF
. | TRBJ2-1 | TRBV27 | CASSLPGLRGWEQFF
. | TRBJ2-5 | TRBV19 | CASSAGQNQETQYF
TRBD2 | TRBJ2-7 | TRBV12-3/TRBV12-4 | CASSPVGGVEQYF
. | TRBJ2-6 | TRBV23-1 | CASSQSRGGAHSGANVLTF
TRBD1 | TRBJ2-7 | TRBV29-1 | CSVEDPTGRTYEQYF
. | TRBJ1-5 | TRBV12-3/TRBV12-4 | CASSRGYNQPQHF
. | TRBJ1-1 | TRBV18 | CASSPFRGKNTEAFF
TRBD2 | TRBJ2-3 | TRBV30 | CAWSPGTSGGADTQYF
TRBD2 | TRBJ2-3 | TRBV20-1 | CSASPSGSTDTQYF
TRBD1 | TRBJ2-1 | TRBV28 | CASRSWTGEHEQFF
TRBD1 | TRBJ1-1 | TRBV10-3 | CAISENRGETEAFF
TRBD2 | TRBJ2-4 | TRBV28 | CASSPTSGRGASKNIQYF
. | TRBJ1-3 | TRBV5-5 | CASSLPGAGNTIYF
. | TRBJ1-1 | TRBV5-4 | CASSKGHRVMNTEAFF
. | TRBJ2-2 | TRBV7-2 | CASSGGLNTGELFF
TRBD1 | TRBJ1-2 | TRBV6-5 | CASSYSGTALPGYTF
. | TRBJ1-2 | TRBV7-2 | CASSLRGNYGYTF
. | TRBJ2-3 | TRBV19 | CATRQSTDTQYF